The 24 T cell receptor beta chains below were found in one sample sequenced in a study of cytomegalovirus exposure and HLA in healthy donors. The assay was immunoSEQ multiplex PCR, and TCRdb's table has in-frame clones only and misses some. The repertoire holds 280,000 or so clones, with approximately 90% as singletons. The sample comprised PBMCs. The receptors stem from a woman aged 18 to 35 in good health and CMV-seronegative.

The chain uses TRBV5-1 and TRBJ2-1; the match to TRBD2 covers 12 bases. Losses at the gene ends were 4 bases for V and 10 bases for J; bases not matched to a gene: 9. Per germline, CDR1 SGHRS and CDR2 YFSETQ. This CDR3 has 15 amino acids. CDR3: CASSQVTSGRLEQFF. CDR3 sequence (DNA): TGCGCCAGCAGCCAAGTGACTAGCGGGAGACTCGAGCAGTTCTTC.

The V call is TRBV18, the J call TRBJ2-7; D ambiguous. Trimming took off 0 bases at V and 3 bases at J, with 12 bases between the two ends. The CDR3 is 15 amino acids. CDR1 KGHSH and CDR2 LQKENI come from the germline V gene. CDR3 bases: TGTGCCAGCTCACCACCACTTAGTTCCCTCTACGAGCAGTACTTC. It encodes CASSPPLSSLYEQYF.

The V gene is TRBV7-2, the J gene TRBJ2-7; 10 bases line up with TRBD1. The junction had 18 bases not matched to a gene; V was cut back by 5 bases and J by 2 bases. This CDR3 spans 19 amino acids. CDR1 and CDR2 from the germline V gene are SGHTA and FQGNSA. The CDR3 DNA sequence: TGTGCCAGCAGCCGATCCCGAACCCTGCCCGGGACAGGGGCCTACGAGCAGTACTTC. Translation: CASSRSRTLPGTGAYEQYF.

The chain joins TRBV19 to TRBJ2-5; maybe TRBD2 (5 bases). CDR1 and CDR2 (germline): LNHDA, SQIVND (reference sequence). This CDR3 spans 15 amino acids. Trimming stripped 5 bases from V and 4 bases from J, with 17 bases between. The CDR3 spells CASSLDWRRPETQYF. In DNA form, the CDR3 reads TGTGCCAGTAGTCTCGATTGGAGGCGCCCAGAGACCCAGTACTTC.

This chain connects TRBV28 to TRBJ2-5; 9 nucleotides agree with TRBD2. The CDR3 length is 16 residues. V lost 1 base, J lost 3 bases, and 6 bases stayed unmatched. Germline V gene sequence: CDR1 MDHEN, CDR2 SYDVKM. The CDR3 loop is CASSLSAGGYKETQYF. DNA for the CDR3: TGTGCCAGCAGTTTATCAGCGGGAGGCTACAAAGAGACCCAGTACTTC. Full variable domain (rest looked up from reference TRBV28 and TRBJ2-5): DVKVTQSSRYLVKRTGEKVFLECVQDMDHENMFWYRQDPGLGLRLIYFSYDVKMKEKGDIPEGYSVSREKKERFSLILESASTNQTSMYLCASSLSAGGYKETQYFGPGTRLLVL.

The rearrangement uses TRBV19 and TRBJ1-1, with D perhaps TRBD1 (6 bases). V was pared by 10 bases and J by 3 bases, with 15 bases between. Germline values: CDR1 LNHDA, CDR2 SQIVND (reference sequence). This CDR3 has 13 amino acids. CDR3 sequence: CAITGNSDTEAFF. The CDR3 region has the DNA TGTGCCATAACAGGGAACAGTGACACTGAAGCTTTCTTT.

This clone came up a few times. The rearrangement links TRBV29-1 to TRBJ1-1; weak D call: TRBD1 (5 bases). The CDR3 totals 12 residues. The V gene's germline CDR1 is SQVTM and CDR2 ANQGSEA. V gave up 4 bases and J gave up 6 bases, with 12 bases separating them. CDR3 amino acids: CSVASGRAEAFF. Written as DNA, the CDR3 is TGCAGCGTTGCATCAGGGCGTGCTGAAGCTTTCTTT.

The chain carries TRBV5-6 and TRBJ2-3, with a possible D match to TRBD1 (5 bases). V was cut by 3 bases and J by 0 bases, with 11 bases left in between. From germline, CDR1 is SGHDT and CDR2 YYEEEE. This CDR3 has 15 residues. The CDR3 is CASSWGSPSTDTQYF. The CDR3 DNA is TGTGCCAGCAGCTGGGGCAGCCCTAGCACAGATACGCAGTATTTT.

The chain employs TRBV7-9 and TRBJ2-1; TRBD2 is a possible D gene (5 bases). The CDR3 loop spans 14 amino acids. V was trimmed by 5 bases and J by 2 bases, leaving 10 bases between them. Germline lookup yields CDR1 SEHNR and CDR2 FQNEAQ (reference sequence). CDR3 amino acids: CASSPVRAYNEQFF. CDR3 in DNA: TGTGCCAGCAGCCCGGTGAGGGCCTACAATGAGCAGTTCTTC.

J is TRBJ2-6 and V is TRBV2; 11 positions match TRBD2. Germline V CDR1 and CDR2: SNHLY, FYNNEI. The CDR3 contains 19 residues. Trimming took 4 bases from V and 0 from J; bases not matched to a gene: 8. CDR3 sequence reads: CASSGGGTSGISGANVLTF. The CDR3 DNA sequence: TGTGCCAGCAGTGGGGGGGGGACTAGCGGCATCTCTGGGGCCAACGTCCTGACTTTC.

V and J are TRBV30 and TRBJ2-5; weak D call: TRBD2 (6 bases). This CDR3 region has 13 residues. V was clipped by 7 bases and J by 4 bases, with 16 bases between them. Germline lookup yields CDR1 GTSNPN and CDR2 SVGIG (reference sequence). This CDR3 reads CAYLWGAGETQYF. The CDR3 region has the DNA TGTGCCTACCTTTGGGGAGCGGGAGAGACCCAGTACTTC.

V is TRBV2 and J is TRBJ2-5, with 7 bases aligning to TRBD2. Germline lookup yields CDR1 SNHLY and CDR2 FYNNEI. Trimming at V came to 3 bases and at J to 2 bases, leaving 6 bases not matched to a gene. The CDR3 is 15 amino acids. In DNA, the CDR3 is TGTGCCAGCAGTGATAATGTTAGCGGGCAAGAGACCCAGTACTTC. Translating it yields CASSDNVSGQETQYF.

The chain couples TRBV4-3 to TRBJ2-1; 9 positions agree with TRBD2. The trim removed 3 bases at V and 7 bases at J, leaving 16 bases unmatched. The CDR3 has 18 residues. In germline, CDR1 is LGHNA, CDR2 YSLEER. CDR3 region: CASSHGLAGRTTGNEQFF. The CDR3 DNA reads TGCGCCAGCAGCCACGGGCTAGCGGGAAGGACCACGGGAAATGAGCAGTTCTTC.

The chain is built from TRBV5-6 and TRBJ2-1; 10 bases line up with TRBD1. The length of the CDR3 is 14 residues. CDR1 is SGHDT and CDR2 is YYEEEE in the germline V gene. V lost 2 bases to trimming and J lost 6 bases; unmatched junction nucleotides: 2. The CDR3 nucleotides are TGTGCCAGCAGCTTAGGGACAGGGGCCAATGAGCAGTTCTTC. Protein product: CASSLGTGANEQFF.

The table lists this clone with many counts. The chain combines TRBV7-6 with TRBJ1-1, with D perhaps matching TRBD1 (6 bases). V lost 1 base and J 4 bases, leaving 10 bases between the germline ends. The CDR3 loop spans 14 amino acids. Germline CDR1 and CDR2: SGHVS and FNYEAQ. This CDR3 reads CASSLGQVGTEAFF. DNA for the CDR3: TGTGCCAGCAGCTTAGGACAGGTGGGCACTGAAGCTTTCTTT.

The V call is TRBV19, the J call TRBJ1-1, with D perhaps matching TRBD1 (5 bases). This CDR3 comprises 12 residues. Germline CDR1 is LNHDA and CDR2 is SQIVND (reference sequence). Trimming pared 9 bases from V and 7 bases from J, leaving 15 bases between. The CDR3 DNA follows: TGTGCCAGCTCCGGGGGGTTGTATGAAGCTTTCTTT. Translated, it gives CASSGGLYEAFF.

The CDR3 coding sequence is TGTGCCAGCAGCTCGGCCGGGCAGGGGGTAAATGAAAAACTGTTTTTT. Amino acid sequence: CASSSAGQGVNEKLFF. The J gene is TRBJ1-4, the V gene TRBV5-6, with TRBD1 matching over 7 bases. Losses at the gene ends were 3 bases for V and 5 bases for J; bases not matched to a gene: 10. Germline CDR1 and CDR2: SGHDT and YYEEEE. There are 16 residues in the CDR3.

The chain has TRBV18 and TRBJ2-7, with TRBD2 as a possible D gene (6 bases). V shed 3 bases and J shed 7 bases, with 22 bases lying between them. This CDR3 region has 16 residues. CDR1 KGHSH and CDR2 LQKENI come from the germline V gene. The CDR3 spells CASSPTNSAAGGEQYF. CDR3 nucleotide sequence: TGTGCCAGCTCACCCACAAACAGTGCTGCCGGGGGAGAGCAGTACTTC.

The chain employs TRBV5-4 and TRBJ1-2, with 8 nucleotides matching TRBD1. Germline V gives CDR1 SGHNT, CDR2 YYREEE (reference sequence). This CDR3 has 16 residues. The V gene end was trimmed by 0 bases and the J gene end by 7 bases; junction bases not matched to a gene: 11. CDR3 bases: TGTGCCAGCAGCTTGGCCGGGCAGGGGGCGCGTGGTGGCTACACCTTC. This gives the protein CASSLAGQGARGGYTF.

CDR3 in DNA: TGTGCCAGCAGTGAAGTGTGGGGGGGTCACATTCAGCCCCAGCATTTT. This codes for CASSEVWGGHIQPQHF. The rearrangement uses TRBV6-1 and TRBJ1-5; possible D gene TRBD1, 5 bases. CDR3 length equals 16 residues. Per the germline V gene, CDR1 is MNHNS and CDR2 is SASEGT. With 1 base removed from V and 6 bases from J, the gap between germline ends came to 16 bases.

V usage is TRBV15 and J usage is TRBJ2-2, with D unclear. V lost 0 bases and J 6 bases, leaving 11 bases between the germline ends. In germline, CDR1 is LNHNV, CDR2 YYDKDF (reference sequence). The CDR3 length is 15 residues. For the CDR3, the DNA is TGTGCCACCAGCAGAGAAAACCGGCGGTCCGGGGAGCTGTTTTTT. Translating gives CATSRENRRSGELFF.

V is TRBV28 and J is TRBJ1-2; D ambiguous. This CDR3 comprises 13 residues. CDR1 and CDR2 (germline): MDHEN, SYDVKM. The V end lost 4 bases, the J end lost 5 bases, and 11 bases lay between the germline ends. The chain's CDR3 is CASSSYSRYGYTF. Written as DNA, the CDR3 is TGTGCCAGCAGTTCGTACAGTCGGTATGGCTACACCTTC.

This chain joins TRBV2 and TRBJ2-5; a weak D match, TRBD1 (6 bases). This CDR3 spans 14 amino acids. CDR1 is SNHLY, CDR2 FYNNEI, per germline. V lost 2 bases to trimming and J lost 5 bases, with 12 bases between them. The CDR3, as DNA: TGTGCCAGCAGTGAACACAGGGTCGTGGAGACCCAGTACTTC. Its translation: CASSEHRVVETQYF.

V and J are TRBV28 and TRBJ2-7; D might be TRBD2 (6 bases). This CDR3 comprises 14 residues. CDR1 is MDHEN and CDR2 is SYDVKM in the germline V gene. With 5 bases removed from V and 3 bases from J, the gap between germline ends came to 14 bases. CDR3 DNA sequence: TGTGCCAGCAGTCCTCGACTAGTGCTCTACGAGCAGTACTTC. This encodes CASSPRLVLYEQYF.